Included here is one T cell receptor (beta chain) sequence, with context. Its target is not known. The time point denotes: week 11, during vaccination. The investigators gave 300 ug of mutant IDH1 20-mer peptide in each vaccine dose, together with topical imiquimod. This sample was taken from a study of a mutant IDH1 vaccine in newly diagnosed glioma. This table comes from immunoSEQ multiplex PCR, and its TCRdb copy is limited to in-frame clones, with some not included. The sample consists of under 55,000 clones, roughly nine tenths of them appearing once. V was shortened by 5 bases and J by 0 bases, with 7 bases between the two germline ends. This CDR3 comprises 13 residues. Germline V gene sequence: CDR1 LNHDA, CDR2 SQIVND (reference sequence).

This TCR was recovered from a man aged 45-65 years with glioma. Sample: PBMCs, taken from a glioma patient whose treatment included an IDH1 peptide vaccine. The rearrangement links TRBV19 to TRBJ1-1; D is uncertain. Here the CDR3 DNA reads TGTGCCAGTAGTGGAATGGTGAACACTGAAGCTTTCTTT. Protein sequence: CASSGMVNTEAFF.